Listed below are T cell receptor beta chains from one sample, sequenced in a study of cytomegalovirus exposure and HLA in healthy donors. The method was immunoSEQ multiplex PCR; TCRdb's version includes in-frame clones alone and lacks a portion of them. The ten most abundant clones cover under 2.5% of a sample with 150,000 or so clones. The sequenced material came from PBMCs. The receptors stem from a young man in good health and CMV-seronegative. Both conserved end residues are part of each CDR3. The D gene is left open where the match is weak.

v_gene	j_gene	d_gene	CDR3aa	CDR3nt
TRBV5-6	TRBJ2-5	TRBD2	CASSLLASETQYF	TGTGCCAGCAGCTTACTAGCGTCAGAGACCCAGTACTTC
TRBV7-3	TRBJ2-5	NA	CASSSQTYTSGETQYF	TGTGCCAGCAGCTCGCAAACTTATACGTCAGGGGAGACCCAGTACTTC
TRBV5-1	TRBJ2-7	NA	CASSSQGYEQYF	TGCGCCAGCAGCTCGCAGGGATACGAGCAGTACTTC
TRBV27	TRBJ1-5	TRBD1	CASSRLGGQTGAGQPQHF	TGTGCCAGCAGCCGCCTCGGAGGCCAGACAGGGGCGGGTCAGCCCCAGCATTTT
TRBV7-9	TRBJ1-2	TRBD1	CASSRGTGGFVGGYTF	TGTGCCAGCAGCCGAGGGACAGGGGGTTTTGTCGGTGGCTACACCTTC
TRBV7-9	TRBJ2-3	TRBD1	CASSLEPRDRQYF	TGTGCCAGCAGCTTAGAGCCCCGGGACAGGCAGTATTTT
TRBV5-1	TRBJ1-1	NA	CASRHTWSGDTEAFF	TGCGCCAGCAGGCATACTTGGTCCGGTGACACTGAAGCTTTCTTT
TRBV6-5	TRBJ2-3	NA	CASSYSSSGDTQYF	TGTGCCAGCAGTTACTCATCCTCGGGGGATACGCAGTATTTT
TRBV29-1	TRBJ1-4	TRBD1	CSAQVGTGGEKLFF	TGCAGCGCCCAAGTCGGGACAGGGGGTGAAAAACTGTTTTTT
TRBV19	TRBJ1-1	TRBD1	CASRDRGYTEAFF	TGTGCCAGTAGGGACAGGGGCTACACTGAAGCTTTCTTT
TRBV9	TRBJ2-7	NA	CASSPSYGFGWEQYF	TGTGCCAGCAGCCCAAGCTACGGCTTCGGGTGGGAGCAGTACTTC
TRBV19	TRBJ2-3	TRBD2	CASSPGGGTDTQYF	TGTGCCAGTAGTCCGGGCGGGGGTACAGATACGCAGTATTTT
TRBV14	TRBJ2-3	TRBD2	CASSQDPPGLAGADTQYF	TGTGCCAGCAGCCAAGATCCACCGGGACTAGCGGGAGCAGATACGCAGTATTTT
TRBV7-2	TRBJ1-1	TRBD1	CASRSRQGKTEAFF	TGTGCCAGCAGGTCAAGACAGGGAAAGACTGAAGCTTTCTTT
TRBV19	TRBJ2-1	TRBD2	CASSSRAGGASYEQFF	TGTGCCAGCAGCTCACGAGCGGGAGGGGCTAGCTATGAGCAGTTCTTC
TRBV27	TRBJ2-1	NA	CASSFGVEQFF	TGTGCCAGCAGTTTCGGGGTCGAGCAGTTCTTC
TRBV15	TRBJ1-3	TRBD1	CATSTVQDRDKGEGSGNTIYF	TGTGCCACCAGCACCGTCCAGGACAGGGATAAAGGTGAGGGCTCTGGAAACACCATATATTTT
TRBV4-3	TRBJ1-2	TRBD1	CASSQPDRDYGYTF	TGCGCCAGCAGCCAACCCGACAGGGACTATGGCTACACCTTC
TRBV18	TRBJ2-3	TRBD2	CASSPPVSGSADTQYF	TGTGCCAGCTCACCACCGGTTAGCGGGAGCGCAGATACGCAGTATTTT
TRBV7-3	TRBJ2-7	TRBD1	CASSLMGTVNSYEQYF	TGTGCCAGCAGCTTAATGGGGACAGTGAACTCCTACGAGCAGTACTTC
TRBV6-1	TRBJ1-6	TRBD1	CASSEARQGAGLNSPLHF	TGTGCCAGCAGTGAAGCGCGTCAGGGGGCAGGTTTGAATTCACCCCTCCACTTT
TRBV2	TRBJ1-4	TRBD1	CASQRTGGATNEKLFF	TGTGCCAGCCAACGGACAGGGGGAGCGACTAATGAAAAACTGTTTTTT
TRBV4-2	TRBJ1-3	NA	CASSQDGGLSGNTIYF	TGTGCCAGCAGCCAAGACGGGGGGCTTTCTGGAAACACCATATATTTT
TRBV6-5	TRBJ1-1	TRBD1	CASSNPEGARTEAFF	TGTGCCAGCAGTAACCCAGAGGGGGCGCGGACTGAAGCTTTCTTT
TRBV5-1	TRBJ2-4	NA	CASSHDQGPAGDIQYF	TGCGCCAGCAGCCACGACCAGGGGCCAGCAGGAGACATTCAGTACTTC
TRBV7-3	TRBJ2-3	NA	CASSEGADTQYF	TGTGCCAGCAGCGAGGGGGCAGATACGCAGTATTTT
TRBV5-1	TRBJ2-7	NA	CASSSQGRGHEQYF	TGCGCCAGCAGCTCCCAAGGCAGGGGCCACGAGCAGTACTTC
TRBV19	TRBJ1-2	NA	CASSMARTGGYTF	TGTGCCAGTAGTATGGCCCGAACGGGTGGCTACACCTTC
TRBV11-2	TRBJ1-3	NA	CASSSFSVGNTIYF	TGTGCCAGCAGCTCTTTTTCTGTGGGAAACACCATATATTTT
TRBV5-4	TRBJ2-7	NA	CASSLGPGGLYEQYF	TGTGCCAGCAGCTTGGGGCCAGGGGGGCTCTACGAGCAGTACTTC
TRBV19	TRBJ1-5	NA	CASTQTRGDYSNQPQHF	TGTGCCAGTACCCAGACGAGGGGGGACTATAGCAATCAGCCCCAGCATTTT
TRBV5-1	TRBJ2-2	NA	CASSIQGYTGELFF	TGCGCCAGCAGCATACAGGGTTACACCGGGGAGCTGTTTTTT
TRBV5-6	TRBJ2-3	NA	CASSLEPSSMDTQYF	TGTGCCAGCAGCTTGGAACCGTCTAGCATGGATACGCAGTATTTT
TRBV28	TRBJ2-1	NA	CASRPGGHEQFF	TGTGCCAGCAGGCCGGGGGGCCATGAGCAGTTCTTC
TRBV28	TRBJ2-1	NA	CASTPRGGRSYNEQFF	TGTGCCAGCACTCCCCGTGGTGGCCGAAGCTACAATGAGCAGTTCTTC
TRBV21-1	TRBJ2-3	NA	CAKTSPIPGLAGLPTDTQYF	TGTGCCAAGACCAGTCCCATACCCGGACTAGCGGGACTTCCCACAGATACGCAGTATTTT
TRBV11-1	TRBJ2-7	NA	CASSLAGQSSYEQYF	TGTGCCAGCAGCTTAGCCGGACAAAGCTCCTACGAGCAGTACTTC
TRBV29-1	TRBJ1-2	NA	CSDHREGYTF	TGCAGCGACCACAGGGAAGGCTACACCTTC
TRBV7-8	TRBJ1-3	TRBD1	CASSFLRGLGGNTIYF	TGTGCCAGCAGCTTCCTCAGGGGGCTAGGAGGAAACACCATATATTTT
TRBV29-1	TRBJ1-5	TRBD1	CSVAGQGTQPQHF	TGCAGCGTTGCGGGACAGGGGACGCAGCCCCAGCATTTT
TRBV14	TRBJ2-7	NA	CASSQVRGSSYEQYF	TGTGCCAGCAGCCAAGTTCGGGGTTCCTCCTACGAGCAGTACTTC
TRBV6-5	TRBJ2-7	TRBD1	CASSPGQMNSYEQYF	TGTGCCAGCAGCCCGGGACAGATGAACTCCTACGAGCAGTACTTC
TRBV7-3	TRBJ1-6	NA	CASRTPAGSYNSPLHF	TGTGCCAGCAGGACTCCAGCGGGCTCCTATAATTCACCCCTCCACTTT
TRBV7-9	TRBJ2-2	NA	CASSLTSQNTGELFF	TGTGCCAGCAGCTTAACTAGCCAAAACACCGGGGAGCTGTTTTTT
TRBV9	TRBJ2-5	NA	CASSVSPGEETQYF	TGTGCCAGCAGCGTTTCCCCAGGGGAAGAGACCCAGTACTTC
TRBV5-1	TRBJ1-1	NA	CASSLDQGTEAFF	TGCGCCAGCAGCTTGGATCAGGGCACTGAAGCTTTCTTT
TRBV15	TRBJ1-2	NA	CATSRVAGHNYGYTF	TGTGCCACCAGCAGAGTCGCAGGACATAACTATGGCTACACCTTC
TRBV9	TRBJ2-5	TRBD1	CASSGGQGVQETQYF	TGTGCCAGCAGCGGGGGACAGGGGGTTCAAGAGACCCAGTACTTC
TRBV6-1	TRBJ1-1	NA	CASADHRRSEAFF	TGTGCCAGCGCGGATCACCGGCGCTCTGAAGCTTTCTTT
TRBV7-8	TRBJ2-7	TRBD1	CASSFEDRGGQYF	TGTGCCAGCAGCTTCGAGGACAGGGGCGGTCAGTACTTC
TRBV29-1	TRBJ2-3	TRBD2	CSVEGAGTSGANTQYF	TGCAGCGTTGAAGGGGCCGGGACTAGCGGGGCCAATACGCAGTATTTT
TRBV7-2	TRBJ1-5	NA	CASSIRENQPQHF	TGTGCCAGCAGCATCAGGGAAAATCAGCCCCAGCATTTT
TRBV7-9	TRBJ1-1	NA	CASSLTTVNTEAFF	TGTGCCAGCAGCTTGACAACCGTGAACACTGAAGCTTTCTTT